These 5 T cell receptor beta chains share one sample of origin, sequenced in a study of cytomegalovirus exposure and HLA in healthy donors. The PCR used 60 Vbeta and 13 Jbeta primers. Sequencing used immunoSEQ multiplex PCR; TCRdb keeps in-frame clones, though not all of them. The table has some 99,000 clones, roughly 67% seen once. Sample: PBMCs. These receptors originate from a man in his forties in good health and CMV-seronegative.

The chain links TRBV27 to TRBJ2-7; possible D gene TRBD1, 6 bases. Trimming left V 5 bases short and J 3 bases short, with 17 bases between. Looked up from germline, CDR1 is MNHEY and CDR2 is SMNVEV (reference sequence). This CDR3 comprises 15 residues. The CDR3 loop is CASSKLSRDNYEQYF. The CDR3 coding sequence is TGTGCCAGCAGTAAACTTTCCCGGGACAACTACGAGCAGTACTTC.

The chain joins TRBV28 to TRBJ1-2, with 7 nucleotides matching TRBD1. Losses at the gene ends were 5 bases for V and 5 bases for J; bases not matched to a gene: 5. CDR1 is MDHEN, CDR2 SYDVKM, per germline. This CDR3 contains 13 residues. The CDR3 DNA is TGTGCCAGCAGTCCGACAGGGAGGTATGGCTACACCTTC. Its protein is CASSPTGRYGYTF.

The chain combines TRBV4-2 with TRBJ2-1; possibly TRBD1 for D (6 bases). The V and J ends lost 0 bases and 10 bases respectively, with 13 bases between them. The length of the CDR3 is 14 residues. Germline V CDR1 and CDR2: LGHNA, YNFKEQ. The CDR3 nucleotides read TGTGCCAGCAGCCAAGAGGTCAGGGGCGAAGAGCAGTTCTTC. As protein: CASSQEVRGEEQFF.

The V and J genes are TRBV28 and TRBJ1-1, with TRBD1 identical over 7 bases. The germline V gene encodes CDR1 MDHEN and CDR2 SYDVKM. This CDR3 has 14 residues. V shed 6 bases, J shed 0 bases, and the junction held 4 bases outside the gene matches. DNA of the CDR3: TGTGCCAGCAGCTGGGACAGTTTGAACACTGAAGCTTTCTTT. Translating it yields CASSWDSLNTEAFF.

This clone has only a few counts. The chain uses TRBV30 and TRBJ1-5; the match to TRBD1 covers 9 bases. J was trimmed by 4 bases and V by 3 bases; bases with no gene match: 7. This CDR3 is built from 15 residues. The germline gives CDR1 GTSNPN, CDR2 SVGIG (reference sequence). CDR3 nucleotide sequence: TGTGCCTGGAGCCTGGACAGGGGCGGTAATCAGCCCCAGCATTTT. Translating gives CAWSLDRGGNQPQHF. The full variable domain, its missing parts supplied by reference TRBV30 and TRBJ1-5, is SQTIHQWPATLVQPVGSPLSLECTVEGTSNPNLYWYRQAAGRGLQLLFYSVGIGQISSEVPQNLSASRPQDRQFILSSKKLLLSDSGFYLCAWSLDRGGNQPQHFGDGTRLSIL.